The 28 T cell receptor beta chains presented below share a single source sample, sequenced in a study of identical twins. TCRdb ran MiXCR on the 5' RACE reads and lists one entry per CDR3 protein. The table includes fewer than 20,000 distinct CDR3 sequences, just under 70% detected once. Sample: memory (CD45RO+) T cells sorted from blood. Source of these receptors: a woman aged 18-29 years in good health. This table probably holds off-target reads from a library built for another chain.

J is TRBJ2-1 and V is TRBV7-6; D is ambiguous. The CDR3 contains 13 residues. The germline V and J ends were trimmed by 5 bases and 13 bases, with 18 bases remaining between them. The germline V gene encodes CDR1 SGHVS and CDR2 FNYEAQ. The CDR3 coding sequence is TGTGCCAGCAGCGGAGAACGGCCCCGGGTACAGTTCTTC. Translated, it gives CASSGERPRVQFF.

The chain recombines TRBV6-5 with TRBJ1-5, with TRBD1 matching 7 bases. Trimming cost V 2 bases and J 7 bases; bases outside gene matches: 5. This CDR3 is built from 14 residues. The germline gives CDR1 MNHEY, CDR2 SVGAGI. The CDR3 nucleotides read TGTGCCAGCAGTTACCCCGGGGGACAGCAGCCCCAGCATTTT. This codes for CASSYPGGQQPQHF.

V and J are TRBV20-1 and TRBJ2-7, with TRBD1 matching 7 bases. The germline gives CDR1 DFQATT, CDR2 SNEGSKA (reference sequence). The CDR3 is 14 residues long. J gave up 4 bases and V 5 bases, and 11 bases lay outside the gene matches. The DNA of the CDR3 is TGCAGTGCTCGTCAGGGGGTGCAAAGGTACGAGCAGTACTTC. Translating gives CSARQGVQRYEQYF.

This clonotype was observed a handful of times. The rearrangement joins TRBV10-1 to TRBJ2-3; 8 positions agree with TRBD2. Germline trimming cut 3 bases from V and 5 bases from J; bases unmatched to any gene: 7. This CDR3 has 15 amino acids. Germline CDR1 is WNHNN and CDR2 is SYGVQD (reference sequence). Written as DNA, the CDR3 is TGCGCCAGCAGTGACTCGGGAGGGCCGGGAGATACGCAGTATTTT. Translating gives CASSDSGGPGDTQYF.

V and J are TRBV5-4 and TRBJ2-4, with TRBD1 as a possible D gene (6 bases). The V gene lost 3 bases and the J gene lost 0 bases, with 16 bases spanning the gap. This CDR3 contains 17 residues. Per germline, CDR1 SGHNT and CDR2 YYREEE (reference sequence). CDR3 coding DNA: TGTGCCAGCAGCTCTGCCGGGACAACCCAAGCCAAAAACATTCAGTACTTC. This sequence encodes CASSSAGTTQAKNIQYF.

V usage is TRBV15 and J usage is TRBJ2-7; weak D call: TRBD1 (6 bases). Germline CDR1 and CDR2: LNHNV and YYDKDF (reference sequence). V lost 9 bases to trimming and J lost 8 bases, with 17 bases between them. The CDR3 contains 12 residues. DNA for the CDR3: TGTGCCACGTCCCGAGACAGGCTAAAGCAGTACTTC. This sequence encodes CATSRDRLKQYF.

This clonotype is medium-sized in the sample. This chain connects TRBV29-1 to TRBJ2-7, with a weak D call TRBD1 (6 bases). Trimming left V 6 bases short and J 5 bases short, with 17 bases between. Germline-derived CDR1 and CDR2 are SQVTM and ANQGSEA. The CDR3 is made up of 13 amino acids. In DNA form, the CDR3 reads TGCAGCGTGGTGATTAACAGGGCCAACGAGCAGTACTTC. This codes for CSVVINRANEQYF.

V and J are TRBV7-2 and TRBJ2-7; maybe TRBD1 (6 bases). V lost 8 bases and J 2 bases, leaving 16 bases between the germline ends. Germline V gene lookup returns CDR1 SGHTA and CDR2 FQGNSA. The CDR3 spans 14 residues. CDR3 amino acids: CASGLQGGPYEQYF. The CDR3 DNA is TGTGCCAGCGGACTCCAAGGGGGTCCCTACGAGCAGTACTTC.

Comment on this clonotype: A read error may produce the germline difference seen at one junction end. The rearrangement links TRBV20-1 to TRBJ2-1; D perhaps matches TRBD2 (6 bases). This CDR3 has 15 residues. Germline lookup yields CDR1 DFQATT and CDR2 SNEGSKA (reference sequence). CDR3 in DNA: TGCAGTGTTAGAGAGCGGAGGGGCTCCTACAATGAGCAGTTCTTC. It codes for CSVRERRGSYNEQFF.

The rearrangement links TRBV6-2 or TRBV6-3 to TRBJ2-3; 7 bases map to TRBD2. The germline CDR1 and CDR2 sequences are MNHEY and SVGEGT. Unmatched junction bases numbered 6, after V lost 6 bases and J lost 6 bases. The CDR3 loop spans 13 amino acids. The DNA of the CDR3 is TGTGCCAGCAGCCGGACTAGGAGGGATACGCAGTATTTT. This codes for CASSRTRRDTQYF.

This clonotype was recorded a few times. The chain uses TRBV29-1 and TRBJ1-1; D is uncertain. The germline V gene has CDR1 SQVTM and CDR2 ANQGSEA. Trimming took 1 base from V and 5 from J, leaving 5 bases between them. This CDR3 is built from 11 residues. CDR3 coding DNA: TGCAGCGTTGAAGCGGATACTGAAGCTTTCTTT. Translation: CSVEADTEAFF. The full variable domain, with the rest looked up from reference TRBV29-1 and TRBJ1-1, is SAVISQKPSRDICQRGTSLTIQCQVDSQVTMMFWYRQQPGQSLTLIATANQGSEATYESGFVIDKFPISRPNLTFSTLTVSNMSPEDSSIYLCSVEADTEAFFGQGTRLTVV.

This clonotype was counted a few times. The chain links TRBV12-3 or TRBV12-4 to TRBJ2-1, with D perhaps TRBD2 (5 bases). V was shortened by 2 bases and J by 7 bases, with 15 bases between the two germline ends. The CDR3 extends over 15 amino acids. The DNA of the CDR3 is TGTGCCAGCAGTTTAACGGTACGAGGCGGGAATGAGCAGTTCTTC. It codes for CASSLTVRGGNEQFF.

J is TRBJ2-7 and V is TRBV29-1; D is unclear. The CDR3 contains 11 residues. Germline CDR1 reads SQVTM; CDR2 reads ANQGSEA. V was shortened by 2 bases and J by 5 bases, with 7 bases between the two germline ends. This chain's CDR3 is CSVEQTHEQYF. Written as DNA, the CDR3 is TGCAGCGTTGAACAGACCCACGAGCAGTACTTC.

The CDR3 here is CSVYKLGTGDTGELFF. CDR3 DNA: TGCAGCGTATATAAACTAGGGACAGGGGACACCGGGGAGCTGTTTTTT. This chain connects TRBV29-1 to TRBJ2-2, with 10 bases lining up with TRBD1. From germline, CDR1 is SQVTM and CDR2 ANQGSEA. This CDR3 is 16 amino acids long. Unmatched junction bases numbered 10, after V lost 6 bases and J lost 3 bases.

The rearrangement links TRBV12-3 or TRBV12-4 to TRBJ1-1, with D maybe TRBD1 (5 bases). CDR3 length equals 14 residues. With 4 bases removed from V and 13 bases from J, the gap between germline ends came to 22 bases. The CDR3 coding sequence is TGTGCCAGCAGTTCCGCCCAGGGACTCCTGCTTAATTTCTTT. It is translated as CASSSAQGLLLNFF.

The chain links TRBV7-6 to TRBJ1-1; no clear D gene. CDR3 size: 13 residues. V shed 5 bases and J shed 1 base, with 8 bases lying between them. Germline-derived CDR1 and CDR2 are SGHVS and FNYEAQ. CDR3 in amino acids: CASSVQPNTEAFF. CDR3 DNA: TGTGCCAGCAGCGTTCAACCGAACACTGAAGCTTTCTTT.

The gene calls are TRBV2 and TRBJ1-1; D gene ambiguous. V was shortened by 3 bases and J by 0 bases, with 8 bases between the two germline ends. Germline assignment: CDR1 SNHLY and CDR2 FYNNEI. CDR3 length: 14 amino acids. The CDR3 nucleotides read TGTGCCAGCAGTGACCCGACCGTGAACACTGAAGCTTTCTTT. Amino acids: CASSDPTVNTEAFF.

The chain recombines TRBV3-1 with TRBJ2-7; TRBD2 might be the D (6 bases). The CDR3 loop spans 14 amino acids. In germline, CDR1 is LGHDT, CDR2 YNNKEL (reference sequence). Between the trimmed V and J ends, which lost 4 bases and 8 bases, there was a span of 18 bases. DNA of the CDR3: TGTGCCAGCAGCCCCCGGGACGGAGGGACGAAGCAGTACTTC. The encoded protein is CASSPRDGGTKQYF.

The genes are TRBV6-1 and TRBJ2-7, with 8 bases fitting TRBD2. The germline V gene encodes CDR1 MNHNS and CDR2 SASEGT. J gave up 0 bases and V 6 bases, and 7 bases lay outside the gene matches. The CDR3 covers 15 residues. The CDR3 loop reads CASRLAGGLSYEQYF. The DNA of the CDR3 is TGTGCCAGCAGGCTAGCGGGCGGCCTCTCCTACGAGCAGTACTTC.

The V gene is TRBV20-1, the J gene TRBJ2-1; the D gene could be TRBD1 or TRBD2 (6 bases each). There are 14 residues in the CDR3. Per the germline V gene, CDR1 is DFQATT and CDR2 is SNEGSKA (reference sequence). Trimming pared 3 bases from V and 9 bases from J, leaving 18 bases between. CDR3 coding DNA: TGCAGTGCTAGCGGGGGCAGGAGTTTTAGTGAGCAGTTCTTC. Its protein product is CSASGGRSFSEQFF.

The CDR3 loop reads CSVVGLVAGYEQYF. Written as DNA, the CDR3 is TGCAGCGTTGTGGGACTAGTTGCTGGCTACGAGCAGTACTTC. This sequence joins TRBV29-1 and TRBJ2-7; 8 bases agree with TRBD2. Germline CDR1 SQVTM, CDR2 ANQGSEA. The V segment lost 4 bases and the J segment 3 bases; nucleotides outside the gene matches: 8. This CDR3 has 14 residues.

In its sample, this clonotype was seen a few times. V gene TRBV27 combines with J gene TRBJ2-7; 8 bases line up with TRBD2. CDR3 size: 15 residues. The ends lost 2 bases at V and 3 bases at J; junction bases unmatched: 6. Germline V gene sequence: CDR1 MNHEY, CDR2 SMNVEV (reference sequence). This CDR3 is CASSLKAGRGYEQYF. CDR3 sequence (DNA): TGTGCCAGCAGTTTAAAAGCCGGGAGGGGCTACGAGCAGTACTTC.

This clonotype was observed a handful of times. The chain links TRBV12-3 or TRBV12-4 to TRBJ2-2; D call uncertain. The CDR3 runs 13 residues. V was clipped by 3 bases and J by 5 bases, with 7 bases between them. The CDR3 sequence: CASSFVGTGELFF. As DNA, the CDR3 is TGTGCCAGCAGTTTTGTAGGGACCGGGGAGCTGTTTTTT.

This chain links TRBV20-1 with TRBJ2-1; possible D gene TRBD2, 6 bases. CDR1 is DFQATT and CDR2 is SNEGSKA in the germline V gene (reference sequence). V gave up 5 bases and J gave up 12 bases, with 14 bases separating them. The CDR3 consists of 11 residues. The CDR3 spells CSARSGLGQFF. The CDR3 DNA sequence: TGCAGTGCTCGTTCGGGACTCGGGCAGTTCTTC.

Regarding this clonotype: At one end, the junction sequence differs from germline, possibly due to a read error. This chain uses TRBV7-7 with TRBJ2-5; D unclear. The CDR3 spans 14 residues. Germline V gene sequence: CDR1 SSHAT, CDR2 FNYEAQ (reference sequence). Here the CDR3 reads CASSLGPIQETKYF. CDR3 nucleotide sequence: TGTGCTAGCAGCTTAGGACCTATCCAAGAGACCAAGTACTTC.

The chain recombines TRBV2 with TRBJ2-5; 7 nucleotides agree with TRBD2. Germline V gene lookup returns CDR1 SNHLY and CDR2 FYNNEI. J was trimmed by 5 bases and V by 10 bases; bases with no gene match: 13. The CDR3 consists of 14 residues. CDR3 DNA sequence: TGTGCCATGGATCAGGGAGGGGTCCGGGAGACCCAGTACTTC. This sequence encodes CAMDQGGVRETQYF.

The chain uses TRBV20-1 and TRBJ2-5; the D is unclear. CDR1 and CDR2 (germline): DFQATT, SNEGSKA (reference sequence). This CDR3 comprises 11 residues. V lost 7 bases and J 4 bases, leaving 10 bases between the germline ends. CDR3 in amino acids: CSVKTVETQYF. In DNA, the CDR3 is TGCAGTGTTAAGACCGTAGAGACCCAGTACTTC.

The chain has TRBV5-1 and TRBJ2-2; no reliable D call. The CDR3 spans 12 residues. Per germline, CDR1 SGHRS and CDR2 YFSETQ. V lost 3 bases and J lost 3, with 3 bases in between. The CDR3 DNA sequence: TGCGCCAGCAGCTCTGACACCGGGGAGCTGTTTTTT. Its protein product is CASSSDTGELFF.